A selection of T cell receptor beta chains follows, all from one sample in a study of T cells after yellow fever vaccination. TCRdb reanalysed the 5' RACE reads using MiXCR and keeps one entry per CDR3 protein. The sample includes some 500,000 distinct CDR3 sequences, approximately 13% of them seen just once. The source was PBMCs, collected on the day of the yellow fever booster vaccination. These receptors all come from a man in his thirties or forties who received the YFV17D yellow fever vaccine. Each CDR3 is given with its conserved first and last residue. D genes are given only for firm matches. Size tells how often a clone was seen (once, few, many) or the class of an expanded clone, and some rows leave it out.

d_gene: -; j_gene: TRBJ2-2; abundance: -; v_gene: TRBV5-5; CDR3aa: CASSLLSTPGPVLFF; CDR3nt: TGTGCCAGCAGCTTGTTATCTACCCCCGGGCCAGTGCTGTTTTTT
d_gene: -; j_gene: TRBJ2-2; abundance: few; v_gene: TRBV27; CDR3aa: CASSPQPQGAGGELFF; CDR3nt: TGTGCCAGCAGTCCCCAGCCGCAAGGGGCAGGCGGGGAGCTGTTTTTT
d_gene: -; j_gene: TRBJ2-2; abundance: few; v_gene: TRBV7-6; CDR3aa: CASSLQRPSNTGELFF; CDR3nt: TGTGCCAGCAGCTTACAGCGGCCTTCGAACACCGGGGAGCTGTTTTTT
d_gene: -; j_gene: TRBJ1-1; abundance: many; v_gene: TRBV19; CDR3aa: CASRTSGARTEAFF; CDR3nt: TGTGCCAGTAGAACCTCAGGGGCTCGCACTGAAGCTTTCTTT
d_gene: -; j_gene: TRBJ1-2; abundance: -; v_gene: TRBV13; CDR3aa: CASSLASENYGYTF; CDR3nt: TGTGCCAGCAGCTTAGCATCGGAGAACTATGGCTACACCTTC
d_gene: TRBD2; j_gene: TRBJ2-1; abundance: -; v_gene: TRBV2; CDR3aa: CASSEFWASGSYEQFF; CDR3nt: TGTGCCAGCAGTGAGTTTTGGGCTAGCGGGAGTTATGAGCAGTTCTTC
d_gene: -; j_gene: TRBJ1-6; abundance: few; v_gene: TRBV19; CDR3aa: CASSNRENSPLHF; CDR3nt: TGTGCCAGTAGTAACCGGGAGAATTCACCCCTCCACTTT
d_gene: TRBD1; j_gene: TRBJ2-2; abundance: -; v_gene: TRBV7-2; CDR3aa: CASSLARTGGDTGELFF; CDR3nt: TGTGCCAGCAGCTTAGCGAGGACAGGAGGCGACACCGGGGAGCTGTTTTTT
d_gene: -; j_gene: TRBJ2-7; abundance: few; v_gene: TRBV7-9; CDR3aa: CASSLTGPNYEQYF; CDR3nt: TGTGCCAGCAGCTTAACCGGGCCGAATTACGAGCAGTACTTC
d_gene: TRBD2; j_gene: TRBJ2-1; abundance: -; v_gene: TRBV19; CDR3aa: CASSISGNYNEQFF; CDR3nt: TGTGCCAGTAGTATTAGCGGGAACTACAATGAGCAGTTCTTC
d_gene: -; j_gene: TRBJ2-5; abundance: few; v_gene: TRBV7-2; CDR3aa: CASSPGGSEETQYF; CDR3nt: TGTGCCAGCAGCCCCGGTGGCTCCGAGGAGACCCAGTACTTC
d_gene: -; j_gene: TRBJ2-3; abundance: -; v_gene: TRBV6-5; CDR3aa: CASSYRLPGRRLADTQYF; CDR3nt: TGTGCCAGCAGTTACCGACTTCCGGGGCGCCGACTGGCAGATACGCAGTATTTT
d_gene: TRBD2; j_gene: TRBJ2-1; abundance: -; v_gene: TRBV11-3; CDR3aa: CASSHSRASGHNEQFF; CDR3nt: TGTGCCAGCAGCCATTCGCGGGCTAGCGGACACAATGAGCAGTTCTTC
d_gene: TRBD2; j_gene: TRBJ2-7; abundance: many; v_gene: TRBV6-5; CDR3aa: CASSYVGGPREQYF; CDR3nt: TGTGCCAGCAGTTATGTGGGAGGGCCCAGAGAGCAGTACTTC
d_gene: -; j_gene: TRBJ1-1; abundance: once; v_gene: TRBV20-1; CDR3aa: CSARDLGGIGTEAFF; CDR3nt: TGCAGTGCTAGAGATCTAGGTGGGATCGGCACTGAAGCTTTCTTT
d_gene: -; j_gene: TRBJ2-1; abundance: many; v_gene: TRBV7-2; CDR3aa: CASSPLAGRQFF; CDR3nt: TGTGCCAGCAGCCCGCTCGCGGGACGGCAGTTCTTC
d_gene: -; j_gene: TRBJ2-7; abundance: many; v_gene: TRBV11-2; CDR3aa: CASSLQGGSTSLAGYEQYF; CDR3nt: TGTGCCAGCAGCTTACAGGGGGGATCGACTAGCTTAGCCGGGTACGAGCAGTACTTC
d_gene: -; j_gene: TRBJ2-7; abundance: -; v_gene: TRBV29-1; CDR3aa: CSVDSVSSGKSYEQYF; CDR3nt: TGCAGCGTTGATTCGGTATCAAGTGGGAAGTCCTACGAGCAGTACTTC
d_gene: TRBD1; j_gene: TRBJ2-5; abundance: -; v_gene: TRBV12-3/TRBV12-4; CDR3aa: CASSPVTGGFETQYF; CDR3nt: TGTGCCAGCAGTCCCGTGACAGGGGGCTTTGAGACCCAGTACTTC
d_gene: TRBD1; j_gene: TRBJ2-5; abundance: -; v_gene: TRBV5-1; CDR3aa: CASSSEGGGAETQYF; CDR3nt: TGCGCCAGCAGCTCGGAAGGGGGCGGTGCGGAGACCCAGTACTTC
d_gene: -; j_gene: TRBJ2-5; abundance: few; v_gene: TRBV5-6; CDR3aa: CASSLVGTGIQETQYF; CDR3nt: TGTGCCAGCAGCTTGGTTGGTACAGGGATCCAAGAGACCCAGTACTTC
d_gene: -; j_gene: TRBJ2-7; abundance: few; v_gene: TRBV20-1; CDR3aa: CSAREENKYEQYF; CDR3nt: TGCAGTGCTAGAGAAGAAAATAAGTACGAGCAGTACTTC
d_gene: TRBD1; j_gene: TRBJ2-4; abundance: -; v_gene: TRBV6-5; CDR3aa: CASSYSRTGDLAKNIQYF; CDR3nt: TGTGCCAGCAGTTACTCGAGGACAGGTGACCTAGCCAAAAACATTCAGTACTTC
d_gene: TRBD2; j_gene: TRBJ2-1; abundance: -; v_gene: TRBV9; CDR3aa: CASAREGVGTIEQFF; CDR3nt: TGTGCCAGCGCCCGGGAGGGGGTGGGTACGATTGAGCAGTTCTTC
d_gene: -; j_gene: TRBJ2-5; abundance: -; v_gene: TRBV7-2; CDR3aa: CASSSGGIHETQYF; CDR3nt: TGTGCCAGCAGCTCCGGAGGGATCCATGAGACCCAGTACTTC
d_gene: TRBD2; j_gene: TRBJ2-1; abundance: few; v_gene: TRBV7-6; CDR3aa: CASSRTSATRDNEQFF; CDR3nt: TGTGCCAGCAGCCGGACTAGCGCGACAAGGGACAATGAGCAGTTCTTC
d_gene: -; j_gene: TRBJ2-3; abundance: -; v_gene: TRBV12-3/TRBV12-4; CDR3aa: CASSLGGVGDTQYF; CDR3nt: TGTGCCAGCAGTTTGGGCGGGGTAGGGGATACGCAGTATTTT
d_gene: TRBD2; j_gene: TRBJ2-1; abundance: -; v_gene: TRBV5-1; CDR3aa: CASSDRSGEGEQFF; CDR3nt: TGCGCCAGCAGTGACCGTAGCGGGGAGGGAGAGCAGTTCTTC
d_gene: -; j_gene: TRBJ2-7; abundance: few; v_gene: TRBV20-1; CDR3aa: CSASVGSGSYEQYF; CDR3nt: TGCAGTGCTAGTGTCGGTAGCGGCTCCTACGAGCAGTACTTC
d_gene: -; j_gene: TRBJ2-7; abundance: many; v_gene: TRBV5-1; CDR3aa: CASSSTTGTPGYEQYF; CDR3nt: TGCGCCAGCAGCTCAACCACCGGGACACCAGGCTACGAGCAGTACTTC
d_gene: -; j_gene: TRBJ2-1; abundance: -; v_gene: TRBV20-1; CDR3aa: CSATTGNYNEQFF; CDR3nt: TGCAGTGCTACCACAGGGAATTACAATGAGCAGTTCTTC
d_gene: TRBD1; j_gene: TRBJ2-1; abundance: -; v_gene: TRBV24-1; CDR3aa: CATSDIDRESSYNEQFF; CDR3nt: TGTGCCACCAGTGATATTGACAGGGAGAGCTCCTACAATGAGCAGTTCTTC
d_gene: -; j_gene: TRBJ1-1; abundance: many; v_gene: TRBV29-1; CDR3aa: CSVVRGGVNTEAFF; CDR3nt: TGCAGCGTTGTGAGGGGTGGCGTGAACACTGAAGCTTTCTTT
d_gene: TRBD1; j_gene: TRBJ2-1; abundance: -; v_gene: TRBV27; CDR3aa: CASRQTGAGNEQFF; CDR3nt: TGTGCCAGCAGACAGACAGGGGCTGGAAATGAGCAGTTCTTC
d_gene: -; j_gene: TRBJ2-7; abundance: -; v_gene: TRBV3-1; CDR3aa: CASSQEGQGIYEQYF; CDR3nt: TGTGCCAGCAGCCAAGAAGGCCAGGGAATCTACGAGCAGTACTTC
d_gene: -; j_gene: TRBJ2-3; abundance: -; v_gene: TRBV9; CDR3aa: CASSVGEVGSTDTQYF; CDR3nt: TGTGCCAGCAGCGTAGGAGAAGTGGGAAGCACAGATACGCAGTATTTT
d_gene: -; j_gene: TRBJ2-1; abundance: -; v_gene: TRBV7-2; CDR3aa: CATRHWGNEQFF; CDR3nt: TGTGCCACCCGCCATTGGGGAAATGAGCAGTTCTTC
d_gene: TRBD1; j_gene: TRBJ1-5; abundance: -; v_gene: TRBV20-1; CDR3aa: CSASTDRENQPQHF; CDR3nt: TGCAGTGCTAGCACGGACAGGGAAAATCAGCCCCAGCATTTT
d_gene: TRBD2; j_gene: TRBJ2-3; abundance: few; v_gene: TRBV2; CDR3aa: CASTPSSGSTDTQYF; CDR3nt: TGTGCCAGCACCCCGTCTAGCGGGAGCACAGATACGCAGTATTTT